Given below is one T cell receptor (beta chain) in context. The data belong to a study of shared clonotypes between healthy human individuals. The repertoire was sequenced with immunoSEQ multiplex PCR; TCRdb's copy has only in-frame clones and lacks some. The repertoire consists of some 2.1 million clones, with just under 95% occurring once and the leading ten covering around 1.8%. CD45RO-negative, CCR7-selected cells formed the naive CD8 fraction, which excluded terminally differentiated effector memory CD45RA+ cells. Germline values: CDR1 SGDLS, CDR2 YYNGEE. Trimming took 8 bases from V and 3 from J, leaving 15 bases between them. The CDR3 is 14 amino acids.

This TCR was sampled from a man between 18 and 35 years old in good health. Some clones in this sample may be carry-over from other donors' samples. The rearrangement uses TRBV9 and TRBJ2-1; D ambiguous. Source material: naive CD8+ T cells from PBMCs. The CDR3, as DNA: TGTGCCAGAACAGACCGCCACCTCTACAATGAGCAGTTCTTC. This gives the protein CARTDRHLYNEQFF.